Below, 14 T cell receptor beta chains from the same sample are listed, as sequenced in a study of response to subunit inactivated influenza vaccine. Using its own MiXCR run on the RT-PCR reads, TCRdb lists one record per CDR3 protein. Seen here are 400,000 to 650,000 distinct CDR3 sequences, 6.5% to 8% observed once, and the top ten hold roughly 13%. The sequencing used PBMCs from blood, collected less than 30 months after vaccination. All receptors come from a man aged 50 to 75 who received an inactivated influenza vaccine.

CDR3 coding DNA: TGTGCCAGCAGCCTACAGGGACCAAGGACTAGCGGGTACAATGAGCAGTTCTTC. Its protein product is CASSLQGPRTSGYNEQFF. This chain uses TRBV12-3 or TRBV12-4 with TRBJ2-1; 11 positions match TRBD2. The CDR3 loop spans 18 amino acids. The V gene end was trimmed by 6 bases and the J gene end by 4 bases; junction bases not matched to a gene: 14.

This clonotype was recorded many times. This chain connects TRBV6-5 to TRBJ1-2; 7 nucleotides match TRBD1. The CDR3 has 18 residues. The V gene end was trimmed by 2 bases and the J gene end by 1 base; junction bases not matched to a gene: 13. The germline CDR1 and CDR2 sequences are MNHEY and SVGAGI. As DNA, the CDR3 is TGTGCCAGCAGTTACACCTGGACAGGAGCCTTTTTTAACTATGGCTACACCTTC. Translation gives CASSYTWTGAFFNYGYTF.

Many counts were recorded for this clonotype. The rearrangement links TRBV4-3 to TRBJ2-3; D ambiguous. Germline loops: CDR1 LGHNA, CDR2 YSLEER. Trimming pared 0 bases from V and 6 bases from J, leaving 7 bases between. The CDR3 consists of 13 residues. CDR3 protein: CASSQEIRDTQYF. The CDR3 DNA reads as TGCGCCAGCAGCCAAGAGATTAGGGATACGCAGTATTTT.

This clonotype came up many times. V is TRBV12-3 or TRBV12-4 and J is TRBJ2-2, with TRBD2 matching over 8 bases. The CDR3 has 16 residues. V lost 2 bases to trimming and J lost 1 base; unmatched junction nucleotides: 3. CDR3 coding DNA: TGTGCCAGCAGTTTATTCGCGGGGGGGAACACCGGGGAGCTGTTTTTT. This codes for CASSLFAGGNTGELFF.

At least ten counts were recorded for this clonotype. V gene TRBV4-3 combines with J gene TRBJ2-1; no firm D call. Deletions cut 1 base from V and 0 bases from J, with 7 bases between. CDR1 is LGHNA, CDR2 YSLEER, per germline. The CDR3 totals 15 residues. CDR3: CASSQGGSSYNEQFF. The CDR3 nucleotides are TGCGCCAGCAGCCAAGGTGGTAGCTCCTACAATGAGCAGTTCTTC.

This chain connects TRBV7-2 to TRBJ1-5; perhaps TRBD1 as D (5 bases). The ends were cut back, 1 base at V and 0 bases at J, with 10 bases in the middle. Looked up from germline, CDR1 is SGHTA and CDR2 is FQGNSA. This CDR3 comprises 16 residues. CDR3 protein: CASSLESGYSNQPQHF. CDR3 nucleotide sequence: TGTGCCAGCAGCTTAGAGTCAGGGTATAGCAATCAGCCCCAGCATTTT.

There are a few counts of this clonotype. This rearrangement joins TRBV19 to TRBJ2-1; D might be TRBD1 (6 bases). The V gene's germline CDR1 is LNHDA and CDR2 SQIVND (reference sequence). The CDR3 spans 16 residues. Trimming pared 5 bases from V and 3 bases from J, leaving 17 bases between. The CDR3 nucleotides are TGTGCCAGTAGTTCTGAAGGACAGACAGTCTACAATGAGCAGTTCTTC. Translated: CASSSEGQTVYNEQFF.

The V gene is TRBV28, the J gene TRBJ2-2; TRBD2 matches at 7 bases. This CDR3 comprises 15 residues. The V segment lost 7 bases and the J segment 2 bases; nucleotides outside the gene matches: 7. Germline V CDR1 and CDR2: MDHEN, SYDVKM. CDR3 residues: CASISGGSNTGELFF. The CDR3 DNA reads TGTGCCAGCATCTCGGGGGGTTCAAACACCGGGGAGCTGTTTTTT.

CDR3: CASSQPTGLFYGYTF. CDR3 coding DNA: TGCGCCAGCAGCCAACCGACAGGTCTATTCTATGGCTACACCTTC. The chain has TRBV4-1 and TRBJ1-2; perhaps TRBD1 as D (6 bases). CDR1 is MGHRA and CDR2 is YSYEKL in the germline V gene. V lost 2 bases and J lost 4, with 14 bases in between. The CDR3 has 15 residues.

This sequence joins TRBV20-1 and TRBJ2-3, with 10 bases matching TRBD2. Looked up from germline, CDR1 is DFQATT and CDR2 is SNEGSKA (reference sequence). With 5 bases clipped from V and 6 bases from J, the junction kept 5 bases outside the gene matches. This CDR3 is 13 amino acids long. CDR3 sequence reads: CSAASGSWDTQYF. CDR3 sequence (DNA): TGCAGTGCTGCTAGCGGGAGTTGGGATACGCAGTATTTT.

In this sample, this clonotype turned up many times. The chain employs TRBV6-1 and TRBJ1-2; a possible D gene is TRBD1 (5 bases). This CDR3 region has 16 residues. The V gene's germline CDR1 is MNHNS and CDR2 SASEGT. The V end was cut by 1 base, the J end by 7 bases, with 19 bases between. CDR3 DNA: TGTGCCAGCAGTGAAGGTCCGGGGACGGCCTCGGTTGGCTACACCTTC. As protein: CASSEGPGTASVGYTF.

For this clonotype: Sequence at one end of the junction differs from germline and may be a read error. V is TRBV4-2 and J is TRBJ2-2, with 10 nucleotides matching TRBD2. CDR3 length equals 16 residues. Germline CDR1 LGHNA, CDR2 YNFKEQ. The CDR3 coding sequence is TGTGCCAGCAGCCAACGGACTAGCGGCAACACCGGGGAGCTGTTATTT. It specifies CASSQRTSGNTGELLF.

The sample holds a few counts of this clonotype. This chain links TRBV11-1 with TRBJ2-3, with TRBD1 identical over 8 bases. The CDR3 has 16 amino acids. The V gene end was trimmed by 5 bases and the J gene end by 0 bases; junction bases not matched to a gene: 7. The germline V gene encodes CDR1 SGHAT and CDR2 FQDESV (reference sequence). CDR3 bases: TGTGCCAGCAGCCTTATGACAGGGGCTAGCACAGATACGCAGTATTTT. This gives the protein CASSLMTGASTDTQYF.

This clonotype occurred many times. This chain connects TRBV5-1 to TRBJ1-3, with D hard to call. Germline-derived CDR1 and CDR2 are SGHRS and YFSETQ. The CDR3 has 13 residues. The V and J ends lost 6 bases and 3 bases respectively, with 10 bases between them. The CDR3 loop reads CASTPDGGNTIYF. CDR3 in DNA: TGCGCCAGCACCCCGGACGGTGGAAACACCATATATTTT.